The T cell receptor (beta chain) under discussion was sequenced for a study of CD8+ T cells in alopecia areata. Study-wide points: Patients shared TCRs less clearly than mice did, possibly owing to HLA. Clonality was higher in lesional than normal scalp, especially in alopecia totalis/universalis.

As part of sample collection, lesional scalp punch biopsies and peripheral blood were taken from alopecia areata patients. This clone was detected a few times. Its antigen is not identified. Sequencing used cDNA as its template, made by extracting RNA and reverse transcribing it. Sequencing was performed with immunoSEQ multiplex PCR; in TCRdb, only in-frame clones are kept and a portion is missing. The table lists some 120,000 clones, approximately 47% of them singletons. The CDR3 runs 14 residues. Germline CDR1 and CDR2: MDHEN and SYDVKM. V gave up 3 bases and J gave up 4 bases, with 10 bases separating them.

The receptor's source is a human donor with alopecia areata. The sequencing sample was made of NKG2D-low CD8+ T cells sorted from blood. This sequence joins TRBV28 and TRBJ1-5; maybe TRBD1 (6 bases). The CDR3 region has the DNA TGTGCCAGCAGTTTCACACAGGGAAATCAGCCCCAGCATTTT. It is translated as CASSFTQGNQPQHF.